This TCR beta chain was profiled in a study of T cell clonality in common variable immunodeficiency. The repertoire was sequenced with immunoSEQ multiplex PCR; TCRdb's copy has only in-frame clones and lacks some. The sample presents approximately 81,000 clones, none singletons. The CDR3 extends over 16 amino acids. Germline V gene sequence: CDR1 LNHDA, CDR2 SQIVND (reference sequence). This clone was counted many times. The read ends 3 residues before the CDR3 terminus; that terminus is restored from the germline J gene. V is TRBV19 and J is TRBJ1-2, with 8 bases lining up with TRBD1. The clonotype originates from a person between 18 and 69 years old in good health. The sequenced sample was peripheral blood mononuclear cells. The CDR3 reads CASSTRRTGRAGGYTF. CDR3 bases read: TGTGCCAGTAGTACCCGGAGGACAGGGCGCGCCGGGGGC.